This record looks at one T cell receptor (beta chain) sequence and its context. What it binds is unknown. This sample was taken from a study of OX40 agonist ivuxolimab in advanced cancers. About the research overall: The dose-escalation group included hepatocellular carcinoma, melanoma, renal cell carcinoma and head and neck cancer. Study conclusions and caveats: People who partly responded at 0.1-3.0 mg/kg had some of the least clonal expansion seen. Average numbers of expanded clones were greater in CD8+ T cells than in CD4+.

Data came from immunoSEQ multiplex PCR; TCRdb stores just in-frame clones and leaves some out. The table includes about 83,000 clones, 92% detected once. CDR3 size: 15 residues. The germline V gene has CDR1 LNHDA and CDR2 SQIVND (reference sequence). With 3 bases clipped from V and 1 base from J, the junction kept 6 bases outside the gene matches. Cycle 7 day 1, cycle 4 day 1, and baseline were the timepoints at which blood was sampled. This chain connects TRBV19 to TRBJ2-7; 7 nucleotides agree with TRBD2. The source of this sequence is an adult with an advanced solid tumor such as melanoma, head and neck, liver or kidney cancer. The specimen was CD4+ or CD8+ T cells sorted from blood, collected in a trial of the OX40 agonist ivuxolimab. CDR3 in amino acids: CASSIGRGLSYEQYF. In nucleotides, the CDR3 is TGTGCCAGTAGTATCGGGCGGGGGTTATCCTACGAGCAGTACTTC.